These 2 T cell receptor beta chains came from one sample sequenced in a study of blood T cells in healthy people across ages. For the second PCR, which ran for about 7 to 11 cycles, a sample-barcoded 5' primer and a J-beta primer mix were used. MiXCR, run by TCRdb on the 5' RACE reads, gives a single entry per CDR3 protein. The data show 1.5 million to 2 million distinct CDR3 sequences, around 48% seen once. Input material: blood. These receptors came from a woman in her thirties or forties in good health.

The chain employs TRBV2 and TRBJ2-7; tentatively, D is TRBD2 (6 bases). Judging by the DNA end, TRBJ2-5 fits better; the J call may be wrong. The CDR3 covers 12 residues. Germline V CDR1 and CDR2: SNHLY, FYNNEI. The CDR3 nucleotides are TGTGCCAGGACAGATGGAGGGGAGACCCAGTACTTC. Translating gives CARTDGGETQYF.

V gene TRBV21-1 combines with J gene TRBJ1-6. TRBV21-1 is an annotated pseudogene. The CDR3 spans 15 residues. The CDR3 region is CTSSTRGKVNSPLHF. CDR3 nucleotide sequence: TGTACCAGCAGCACTAGGGGGAAGGTGAATTCACCCCTCCACTTT.